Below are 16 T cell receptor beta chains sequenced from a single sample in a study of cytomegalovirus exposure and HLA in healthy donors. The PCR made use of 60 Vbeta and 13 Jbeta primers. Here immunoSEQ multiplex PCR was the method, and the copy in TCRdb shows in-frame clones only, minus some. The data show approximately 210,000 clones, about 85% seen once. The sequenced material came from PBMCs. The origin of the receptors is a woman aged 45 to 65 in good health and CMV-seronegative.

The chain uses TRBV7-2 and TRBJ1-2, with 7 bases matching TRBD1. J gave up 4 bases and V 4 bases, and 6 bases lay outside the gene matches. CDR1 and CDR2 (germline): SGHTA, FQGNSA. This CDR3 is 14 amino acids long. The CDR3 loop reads CASSSGQRPYGYTF. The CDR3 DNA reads TGTGCCAGCAGCTCGGGACAGCGGCCCTATGGCTACACCTTC.

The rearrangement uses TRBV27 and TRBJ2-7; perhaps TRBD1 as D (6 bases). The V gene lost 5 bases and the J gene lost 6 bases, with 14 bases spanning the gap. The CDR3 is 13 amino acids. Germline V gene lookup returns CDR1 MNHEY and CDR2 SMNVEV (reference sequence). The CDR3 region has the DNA TGTGCCAGCAGTCCGCTACCCAGGGGCGAGCAGTACTTC. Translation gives CASSPLPRGEQYF.

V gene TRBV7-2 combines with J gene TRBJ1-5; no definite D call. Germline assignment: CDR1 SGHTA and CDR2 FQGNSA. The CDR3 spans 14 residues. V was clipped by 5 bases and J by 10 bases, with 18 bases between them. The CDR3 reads CASSQQPYGGPQHF. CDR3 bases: TGTGCCAGCAGCCAACAGCCGTACGGAGGCCCCCAGCATTTT.

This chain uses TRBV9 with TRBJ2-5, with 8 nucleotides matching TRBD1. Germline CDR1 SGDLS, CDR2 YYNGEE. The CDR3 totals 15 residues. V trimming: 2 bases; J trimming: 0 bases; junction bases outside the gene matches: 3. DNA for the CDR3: TGTGCCAGCAGCGTCGGGACAGGAAACCAAGAGACCCAGTACTTC. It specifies CASSVGTGNQETQYF.

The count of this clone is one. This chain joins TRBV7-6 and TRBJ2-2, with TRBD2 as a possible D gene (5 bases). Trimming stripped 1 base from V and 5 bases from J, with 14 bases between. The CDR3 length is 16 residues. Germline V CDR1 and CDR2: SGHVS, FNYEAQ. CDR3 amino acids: CASSLGASWVTGELFF. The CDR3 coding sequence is TGTGCCAGCAGCTTAGGGGCTAGCTGGGTAACCGGGGAGCTGTTTTTT.

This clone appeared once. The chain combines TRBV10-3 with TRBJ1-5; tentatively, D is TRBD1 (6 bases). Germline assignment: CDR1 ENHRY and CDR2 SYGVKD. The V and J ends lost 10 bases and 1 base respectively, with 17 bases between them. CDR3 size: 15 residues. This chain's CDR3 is CATALGQTSNQPQHF. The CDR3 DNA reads TGTGCCACCGCCTTAGGACAGACGAGCAATCAGCCCCAGCATTTT.

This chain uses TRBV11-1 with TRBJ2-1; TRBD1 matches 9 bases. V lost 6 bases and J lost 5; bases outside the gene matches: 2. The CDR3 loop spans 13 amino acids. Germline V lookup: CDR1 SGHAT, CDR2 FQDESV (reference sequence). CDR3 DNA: TGTGCCAGCAGACAGGGGGCGAACAATGAGCAGTTCTTC. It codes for CASRQGANNEQFF. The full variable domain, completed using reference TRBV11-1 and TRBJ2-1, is EAEVAQSPRYKITEKSQAVAFWCDPISGHATLYWYRQILGQGPELLVQFQDESVVDDSQLPKDRFSAERLKGVDSTLKIQPAELGDSAMYLCASRQGANNEQFFGPGTRLTVL.

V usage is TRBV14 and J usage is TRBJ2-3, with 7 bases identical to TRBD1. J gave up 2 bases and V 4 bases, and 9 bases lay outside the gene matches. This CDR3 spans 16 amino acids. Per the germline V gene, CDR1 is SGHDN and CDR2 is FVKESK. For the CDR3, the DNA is TGTGCCAGCAGCCCGAGACAGGGTGAACCCACAGATACGCAGTATTTT. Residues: CASSPRQGEPTDTQYF.

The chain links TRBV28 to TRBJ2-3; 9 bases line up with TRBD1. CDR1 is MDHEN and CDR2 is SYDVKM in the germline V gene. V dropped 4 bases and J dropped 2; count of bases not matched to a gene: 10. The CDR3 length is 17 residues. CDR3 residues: CASSSSTGTGYTDTQYF. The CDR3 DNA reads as TGTGCCAGCAGTTCATCCACCGGGACAGGGTACACAGATACGCAGTATTTT.

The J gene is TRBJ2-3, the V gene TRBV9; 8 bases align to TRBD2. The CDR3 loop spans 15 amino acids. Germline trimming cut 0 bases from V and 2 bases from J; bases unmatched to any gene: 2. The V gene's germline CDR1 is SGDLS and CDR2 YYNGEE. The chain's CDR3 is CASSVAGGTTDTQYF. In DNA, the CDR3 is TGTGCCAGCAGCGTAGCGGGGGGGACCACAGATACGCAGTATTTT.

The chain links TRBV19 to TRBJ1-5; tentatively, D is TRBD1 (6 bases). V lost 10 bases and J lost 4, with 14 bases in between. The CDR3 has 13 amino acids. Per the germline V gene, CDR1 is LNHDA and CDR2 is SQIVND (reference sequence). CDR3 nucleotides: TGTGCCACTGGGGCCAGGGGTAATCAGCCCCAGCATTTT. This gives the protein CATGARGNQPQHF.

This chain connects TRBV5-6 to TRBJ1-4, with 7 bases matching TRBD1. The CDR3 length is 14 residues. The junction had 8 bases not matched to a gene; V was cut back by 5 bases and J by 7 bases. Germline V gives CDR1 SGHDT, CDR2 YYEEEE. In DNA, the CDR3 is TGTGCCAGCAGAGGAGGGGGCAAGGTTGAAAAACTGTTTTTT. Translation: CASRGGGKVEKLFF.

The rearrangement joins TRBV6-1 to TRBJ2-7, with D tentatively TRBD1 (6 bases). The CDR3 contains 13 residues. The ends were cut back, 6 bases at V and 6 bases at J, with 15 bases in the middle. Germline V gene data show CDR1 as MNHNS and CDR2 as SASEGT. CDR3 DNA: TGTGCCAGCAGACTGGGGCAGGGGAGCGAGCAGTACTTC. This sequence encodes CASRLGQGSEQYF.

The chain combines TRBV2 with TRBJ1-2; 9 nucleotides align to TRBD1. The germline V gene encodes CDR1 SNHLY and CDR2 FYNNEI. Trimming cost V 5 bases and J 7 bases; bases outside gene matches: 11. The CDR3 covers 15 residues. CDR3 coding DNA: TGTGCCAGCAGTCGGGAAGAAGGGACAGGGACTGGCTACACCTTC. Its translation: CASSREEGTGTGYTF.

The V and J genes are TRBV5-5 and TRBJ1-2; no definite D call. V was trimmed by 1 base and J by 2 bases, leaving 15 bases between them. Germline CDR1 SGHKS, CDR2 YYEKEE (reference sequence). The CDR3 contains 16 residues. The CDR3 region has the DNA TGTGCCAGCAGCTTGTCCCTAGGGAGGAGGAACTATGGCTACACCTTC. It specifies CASSLSLGRRNYGYTF.

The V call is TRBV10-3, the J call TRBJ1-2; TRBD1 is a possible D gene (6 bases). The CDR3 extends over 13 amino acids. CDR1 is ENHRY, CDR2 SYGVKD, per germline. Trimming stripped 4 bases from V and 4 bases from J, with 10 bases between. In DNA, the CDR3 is TGTGCCATCAGTGCACAGGGATCCTATGGCTACACCTTC. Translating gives CAISAQGSYGYTF.